Shown below are 20 T cell receptor beta chains from a single sample sequenced in a study of blood T cell repertoires in COVID-19. Profiling relied on immunoSEQ multiplex PCR, and the TCRdb table lists in-frame clones only, not all of them. The data contain about 100,000 clones, about 85% of them singletons. Input material: peripheral blood. These receptor sequences come from a man aged 55-75 years with acute or convalescent COVID-19.

The chain recombines TRBV7-8 with TRBJ1-1; no reliable D call. The germline gives CDR1 SGHVS, CDR2 FQNEAQ. This CDR3 has 15 residues. V was clipped by 2 bases and J by 4 bases, with 14 bases between them. This CDR3 reads CASSLNSGKVTEAFF. Here the CDR3 DNA reads TGTGCCAGCAGCTTAAACTCGGGTAAAGTCACTGAAGCTTTCTTT.

The rearrangement uses TRBV5-1 and TRBJ2-7; 9 bases are shared with TRBD2. Germline V lookup: CDR1 SGHRS, CDR2 YFSETQ. Trimming took 4 bases from V and 0 from J; bases not matched to a gene: 5. The CDR3 length is 15 residues. CDR3 sequence: CASSPLTSGSYEQYF. The CDR3 DNA reads TGCGCCAGCAGCCCTCTGACTAGCGGCTCCTACGAGCAGTACTTC.

The chain couples TRBV12-3 or TRBV12-4 to TRBJ1-2; D may be TRBD1 (5 bases). CDR3 size: 13 residues. V was cut by 6 bases and J by 3 bases, with 11 bases left in between. In nucleotides, the CDR3 is TGTGCCAGCAGGATCGGGACTTACTATGGCTACACCTTC. Translating gives CASRIGTYYGYTF.

The chain has TRBV19 and TRBJ2-1; 8 positions match TRBD2. Per the germline V gene, CDR1 is LNHDA and CDR2 is SQIVND (reference sequence). J gave up 9 bases and V 7 bases, and 5 bases lay outside the gene matches. The CDR3 covers 12 residues. The CDR3 coding sequence is TGTGCCAGTAAAGAACGGGAGGGTGAGCAGTTCTTC. This translates into CASKEREGEQFF.

The V and J genes are TRBV5-6 and TRBJ1-4; weak D call: TRBD1 (5 bases). Per the germline V gene, CDR1 is SGHDT and CDR2 is YYEEEE. V lost 4 bases to trimming and J lost 8 bases, with 18 bases between them. The CDR3 is made up of 15 amino acids. CDR3 in amino acids: CASSPAGTGEEKLFF. The CDR3 nucleotides are TGTGCCAGCAGCCCTGCCGGGACGGGGGAGGAAAAACTGTTTTTT.

Comments on this clone: A read error may account for a junction end that differs from germline. V gene TRBV7-2 combines with J gene TRBJ2-7; 11 bases agree with TRBD2. Germline-derived CDR1 and CDR2 are SGHTA and FQGNSA. CDR3 length: 14 residues. The CDR3 loop is CASSVAGGPHEQYF. The CDR3, as DNA: TGTGCCAGCAGCGTAGCGGGGGGGCCCCACGAGCAGTACTTC.

This clone was seen a few times. The chain uses TRBV7-9 and TRBJ1-4; maybe TRBD1 (5 bases). The CDR3 contains 15 residues. Trimming pared 5 bases from V and 8 bases from J, leaving 18 bases between. Germline CDR1 reads SEHNR; CDR2 reads FQNEAQ (reference sequence). The CDR3 DNA follows: TGTGCCAGCAGCCCCCCGGGACTGGGGTTAGAAAAACTGTTTTTT. Protein sequence: CASSPPGLGLEKLFF.

This chain connects TRBV19 to TRBJ1-1; D might be TRBD1 (5 bases). Germline CDR1 is LNHDA and CDR2 is SQIVND (reference sequence). The V gene lost 5 bases and the J gene lost 3 bases, with 10 bases spanning the gap. This CDR3 region has 13 residues. As DNA, the CDR3 is TGTGCCAGTAGTCCGGGACTGGACACTGAAGCTTTCTTT. Translated: CASSPGLDTEAFF.

The CDR3 sequence: CASSLYKAGGTQYF. The DNA of the CDR3 is TGTGCCAGCAGTTTGTACAAGGCCGGAGGGACCCAGTACTTC. The chain employs TRBV27 and TRBJ2-5, with D perhaps TRBD2 (5 bases). With 3 bases removed from V and 7 bases from J, the gap between germline ends came to 15 bases. Germline CDR1 reads MNHEY; CDR2 reads SMNVEV (reference sequence). The CDR3 contains 14 residues.

The genes are TRBV4-1 and TRBJ2-2; D gene uncertain. Per germline, CDR1 MGHRA and CDR2 YSYEKL. V lost 0 bases to trimming and J lost 4 bases, with 9 bases between them. This CDR3 contains 15 residues. This chain's CDR3 is CASSQDEMVTGELFF. The CDR3 DNA is TGCGCCAGCAGCCAAGATGAGATGGTCACCGGGGAGCTGTTTTTT.

The chain couples TRBV6-5 to TRBJ1-1, with a weak D call TRBD1 (5 bases). The CDR3 runs to 13 residues. V lost 7 bases to trimming and J lost 6 bases, with 15 bases between them. Germline V gene lookup returns CDR1 MNHEY and CDR2 SVGAGI. The CDR3 sequence: CASKGSGEAEAFF. CDR3 sequence (DNA): TGTGCCAGCAAGGGGTCGGGGGAGGCTGAAGCTTTCTTT.

The J gene is TRBJ2-3, the V gene TRBV15, with 9 bases fitting TRBD1. The germline CDR1 and CDR2 sequences are LNHNV and YYDKDF (reference sequence). V was pared by 3 bases and J by 2 bases, with 6 bases of the junction left unmatched. CDR3 length: 16 residues. The CDR3 region is CATSRPGQGFTDTQYF. CDR3 nucleotide sequence: TGTGCCACCAGCAGGCCGGGACAGGGCTTCACAGATACGCAGTATTTT.

The chain employs TRBV7-2 and TRBJ1-3, with a possible D match to TRBD1 (6 bases). The V and J ends lost 1 base and 1 base respectively, with 14 bases between them. Germline loops: CDR1 SGHTA, CDR2 FQGNSA. The CDR3 is 17 amino acids. CDR3 residues: CASSLEMVTGSGNTIYF. For the CDR3, the DNA is TGTGCCAGCAGCTTAGAAATGGTAACAGGGTCTGGAAACACCATATATTTT.

The rearrangement uses TRBV9 and TRBJ1-1; a weak D match, TRBD1 (5 bases). V shed 4 bases and J shed 1 base, with 11 bases lying between them. Per germline, CDR1 SGDLS and CDR2 YYNGEE. This CDR3 is 14 amino acids long. The CDR3 DNA is TGTGCCAGCAGCCCTCGACAGAGGAACACTGAAGCTTTCTTT. It yields the protein CASSPRQRNTEAFF.

The rearrangement uses TRBV18 and TRBJ1-2; D gene ambiguous. Trimming removed 5 bases from V and 8 bases from J, with 12 bases in between. Germline CDR1 and CDR2: KGHSH and LQKENI. The CDR3 has 12 amino acids. The CDR3 spells CASSTDIQGYTF. For the CDR3, the DNA is TGTGCCAGCTCAACAGACATTCAGGGCTACACCTTC. The full variable domain, rest sourced from reference TRBV18 and TRBJ1-2, is NAGVMQNPRHLVRRRGQEARLRCSPMKGHSHVYWYRQLPEEGLKFMVYLQKENIIDESGMPKERFSAEFPKEGPSILRIQQVVRGDSAAYFCASSTDIQGYTFGSGTRLTVV.

This chain joins TRBV5-6 and TRBJ1-5; TRBD1 might be the D (5 bases). This CDR3 is built from 14 residues. Germline loops: CDR1 SGHDT, CDR2 YYEEEE. Trimming removed 0 bases at V and 9 bases at J, with 13 bases between. The CDR3 loop is CASSLAGGSRPQHF. The DNA for the CDR3 is TGTGCCAGCAGCTTGGCCGGGGGGTCGAGGCCCCAGCATTTT.

The rearrangement uses TRBV7-8 and TRBJ1-1; D not resolved. Trimming pared 2 bases from V and 4 bases from J, leaving 20 bases between. The V gene's germline CDR1 is SGHVS and CDR2 FQNEAQ. The length of the CDR3 is 17 residues. This CDR3 reads CASSLFPLRVGSTEAFF. As DNA, the CDR3 is TGTGCCAGCAGCTTATTCCCTCTACGGGTAGGATCCACTGAAGCTTTCTTT. The variable domain in full, completed from reference TRBV7-8 and TRBJ1-1, reads GAGVSQSPRYKVAKRGQDVALRCDPISGHVSLFWYQQALGQGPEFLTYFQNEAQLDKSGLPSDRFFAERPEGSVSTLKIQRTQQEDSAVYLCASSLFPLRVGSTEAFFGQGTRLTVV.

This clone came up many times. CDR3 bases: TGTGCCAGCACCCTGACAGAAACCACCGGGGAGCTGTTTTTT. Residues: CASTLTETTGELFF. The chain carries TRBV6-4 and TRBJ2-2, with a weak D call TRBD1 (5 bases). Germline V gives CDR1 MRHNA, CDR2 SNTAGT. Trimming shortened V by 7 bases and J by 4 bases, and 13 bases separated the two germline ends. This CDR3 region has 14 residues.

This rearrangement joins TRBV5-1 to TRBJ1-2; TRBD1 matches 8 bases. The CDR3 extends over 17 amino acids. Germline V CDR1 and CDR2: SGHRS, YFSETQ. The junction had 11 bases not matched to a gene; V was cut back by 4 bases and J by 0 bases. CDR3 DNA sequence: TGCGCCAGCAGCGCCCGGGCGCAGGGGGCGGCTAACTATGGCTACACCTTC. Translating gives CASSARAQGAANYGYTF.

This clone was seen only a few times. The V call is TRBV19, the J call TRBJ1-5, with TRBD1 identical over 8 bases. Germline V gene sequence: CDR1 LNHDA, CDR2 SQIVND (reference sequence). V trimming: 11 bases; J trimming: 1 base; junction bases outside the gene matches: 7. The CDR3 covers 14 residues. For the CDR3, the DNA is TGTGCCGGGAAAGACAGGGGCAGCAATCAGCCCCAGCATTTT. It is translated as CAGKDRGSNQPQHF.